This T cell receptor (beta chain) was profiled in a study of blood T cell repertoires in COVID-19. Study information: Both acute and convalescent COVID-19 samples were obtained from the United States, Italy and Spain. PBMCs, B-cell-depleted T cells, or T cells provided the cDNA or gDNA that made up the material.

Authors' analysis steps: Reference gene primer amplification in the assay estimated nucleated cell counts. Profiling relied on immunoSEQ multiplex PCR, and the TCRdb table lists in-frame clones only, not all of them. That table furnishes V, J and clone size, whereas the DNA furnished D and trimming. The data hold hundreds of thousands of clones, with 85% observed a single time. The junction had 10 bases not matched to a gene; V was cut back by 0 bases and J by 5 bases. CDR3 length: 18 residues. Germline V gene sequence: CDR1 SGHRS, CDR2 YFSETQ. The sample taken for sequencing was peripheral blood. The rearrangement links TRBV5-1 to TRBJ2-2; TRBD2 agrees at 10 bases. The receptor comes from a woman under 30 with acute or convalescent COVID-19. CDR3 nucleotides: TGCGCCAGCAGCTTGGGGCTAGCGGGGGCCACCGGGACCGGGGAGCTGTTTTTT. It yields the protein CASSLGLAGATGTGELFF.